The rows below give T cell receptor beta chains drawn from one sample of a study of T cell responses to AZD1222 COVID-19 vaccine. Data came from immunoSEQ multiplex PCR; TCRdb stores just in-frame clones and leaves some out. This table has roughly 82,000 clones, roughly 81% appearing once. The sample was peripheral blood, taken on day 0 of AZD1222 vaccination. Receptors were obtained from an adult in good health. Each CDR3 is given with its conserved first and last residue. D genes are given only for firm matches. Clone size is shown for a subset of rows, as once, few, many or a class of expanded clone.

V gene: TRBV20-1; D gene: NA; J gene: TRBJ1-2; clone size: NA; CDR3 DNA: TGCAGTGCTAGAGCCGGAGGGGGCTACACCTTC; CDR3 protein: CSARAGGGYTF
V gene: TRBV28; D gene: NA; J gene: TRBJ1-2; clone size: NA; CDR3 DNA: TGTGCCAGCAGTCAAACGACAGGTGTATTTGGGGGCTACACCTTC; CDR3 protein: CASSQTTGVFGGYTF
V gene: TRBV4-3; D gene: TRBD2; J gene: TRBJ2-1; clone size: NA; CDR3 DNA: TGCGCCAGCAGCCAAGTTAGCGGGGGGGGATACAATGAGCAGTTCTTC; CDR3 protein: CASSQVSGGGYNEQFF
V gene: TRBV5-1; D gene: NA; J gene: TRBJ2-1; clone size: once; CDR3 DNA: TGCGCCAGCAGCTTGATCCCCGGGTCGCAAAATGAGCAGTTCTTC; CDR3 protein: CASSLIPGSQNEQFF
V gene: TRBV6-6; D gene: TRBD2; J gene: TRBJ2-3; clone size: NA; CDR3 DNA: TGTGCCAGCAGTCGAACGGGACTAGCGGGGGGAACCAGCACAGATACGCAGTATTTT; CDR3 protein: CASSRTGLAGGTSTDTQYF
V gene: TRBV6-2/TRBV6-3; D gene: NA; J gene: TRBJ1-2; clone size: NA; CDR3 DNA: TGTGCCAGCAGCCAAAGACAGGAGCTCCGTAACTATGGCTACACCTTC; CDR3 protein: CASSQRQELRNYGYTF
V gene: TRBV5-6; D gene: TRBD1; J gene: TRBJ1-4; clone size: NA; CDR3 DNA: TGTGCCAGCAGCTTGGGGCCGACAGGGGGCTCTGAAAAACTGTTTTTT; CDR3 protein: CASSLGPTGGSEKLFF
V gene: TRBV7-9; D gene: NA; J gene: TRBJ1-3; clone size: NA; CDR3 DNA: TGTGCCAGCAGCTTAAGGGGCCTCTGGGGAAACACCATATATTTT; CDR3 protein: CASSLRGLWGNTIYF
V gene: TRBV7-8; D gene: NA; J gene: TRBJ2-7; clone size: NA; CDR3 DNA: TGTGCCAGCAGCAACACAGGGGGGGGCTACGAGCAGTACTTC; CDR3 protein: CASSNTGGGYEQYF
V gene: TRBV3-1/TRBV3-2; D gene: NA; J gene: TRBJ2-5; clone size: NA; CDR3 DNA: TGTGCCAGCAGACGAACAGGGAGCGAGACCCAGTACTTC; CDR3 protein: CASRRTGSETQYF
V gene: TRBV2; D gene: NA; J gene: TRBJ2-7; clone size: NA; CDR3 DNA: TGTGCCAGCAGTGACCCCTCAGCAGGGTCCTACGAGCAGTACTTC; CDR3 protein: CASSDPSAGSYEQYF
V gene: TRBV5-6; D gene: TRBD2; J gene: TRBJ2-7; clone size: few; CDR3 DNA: TGTGCCAGCAGCTTGGATTCGGGGGGCTACGAGCAGTACTTC; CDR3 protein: CASSLDSGGYEQYF
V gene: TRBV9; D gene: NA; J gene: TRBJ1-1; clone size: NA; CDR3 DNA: TGTGCCAGCAGCCCCCCGGCGGGAAGATCAACTGAAGCTTTCTTT; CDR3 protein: CASSPPAGRSTEAFF
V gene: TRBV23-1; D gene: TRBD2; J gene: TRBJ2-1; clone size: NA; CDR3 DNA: TGCGCCAGCAGGCCCGGGACTAGCGGGGGCCTACTGAATGAGCAGTTCTTC; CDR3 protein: CASRPGTSGGLLNEQFF
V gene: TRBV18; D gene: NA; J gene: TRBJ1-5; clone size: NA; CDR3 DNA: TGTGCCAGCACAACCCGAAACCAGCCCCAGCATTTT; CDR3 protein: CASTTRNQPQHF
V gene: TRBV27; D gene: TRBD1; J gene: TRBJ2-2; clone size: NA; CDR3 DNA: TGTGCCAGCAGTTTACCGGCAGGGGGCGCTTTCGGGACCGGGGAGCTGTTTTTT; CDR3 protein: CASSLPAGGAFGTGELFF
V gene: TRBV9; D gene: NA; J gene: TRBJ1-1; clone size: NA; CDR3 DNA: TGTGCCAGCAGCGTAGGGGGGTACACTGAAGCTTTCTTT; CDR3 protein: CASSVGGYTEAFF
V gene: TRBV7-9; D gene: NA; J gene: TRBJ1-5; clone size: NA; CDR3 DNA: TGTGCCAGCAGCCCGGGACGGAACGAGTATAGCAATCAGCCCCAGCATTTT; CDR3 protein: CASSPGRNEYSNQPQHF
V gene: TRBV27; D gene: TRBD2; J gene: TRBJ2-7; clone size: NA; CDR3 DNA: TGTGCCAGCAGTTTAGGGACTAGCGGGAGCGCCTACGAGCAGTACTTC; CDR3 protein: CASSLGTSGSAYEQYF
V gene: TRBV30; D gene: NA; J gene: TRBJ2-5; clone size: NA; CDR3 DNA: TGTGCCTGGATGGAGATTCAAGAGACCCAGTACTTC; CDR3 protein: CAWMEIQETQYF
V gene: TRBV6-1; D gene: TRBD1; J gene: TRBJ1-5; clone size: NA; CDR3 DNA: TGTGCCAGCAGTGCCCGGGACAGGGGGTTCAATCAGCCCCAGCATTTT; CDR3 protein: CASSARDRGFNQPQHF
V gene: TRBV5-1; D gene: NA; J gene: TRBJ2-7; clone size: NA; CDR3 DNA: TGCGCCAGCAGCCGAGACGCGGGCTTTCCTAGCAGTGTGTCCTACGAGCAGTACTTC; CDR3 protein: CASSRDAGFPSSVSYEQYF
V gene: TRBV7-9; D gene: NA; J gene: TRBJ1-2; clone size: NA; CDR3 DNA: TGTGCCAGCAGCTTTACAGGAAATGGGCAGGACACCTTC; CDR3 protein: CASSFTGNGQDTF
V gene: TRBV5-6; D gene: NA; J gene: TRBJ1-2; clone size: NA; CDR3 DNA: TGTGCCAGCAGCCTGGGCGACAGGAGACGATATGGCTACACCTTC; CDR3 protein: CASSLGDRRRYGYTF
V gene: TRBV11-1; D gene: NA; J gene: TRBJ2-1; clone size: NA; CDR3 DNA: TGTGCCAGCAGCTTAATGGACAATGAGCAGTTCTTC; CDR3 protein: CASSLMDNEQFF